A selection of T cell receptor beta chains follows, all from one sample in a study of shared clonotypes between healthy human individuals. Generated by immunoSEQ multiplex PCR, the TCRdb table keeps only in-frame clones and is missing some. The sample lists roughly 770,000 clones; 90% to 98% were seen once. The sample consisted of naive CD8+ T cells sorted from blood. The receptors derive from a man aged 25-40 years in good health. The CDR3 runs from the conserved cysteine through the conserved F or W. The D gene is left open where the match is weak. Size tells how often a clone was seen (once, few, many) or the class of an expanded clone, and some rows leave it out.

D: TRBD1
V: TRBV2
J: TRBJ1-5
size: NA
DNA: TGTGCCAGCAGTGAACGGGGGGGACAGGGAGGCAATCAGCCCCAGCATTTT
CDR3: CASSERGGQGGNQPQHF

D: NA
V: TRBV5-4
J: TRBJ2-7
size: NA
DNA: TGTGCCAGCAGCTCCCCGGGACTTTCATACGAGCAGTACTTC
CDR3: CASSSPGLSYEQYF

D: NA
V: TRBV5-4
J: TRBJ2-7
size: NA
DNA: TGTGCCAGCAGCTTGGAACACACCTCCTACGAGCAGTACTTC
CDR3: CASSLEHTSYEQYF

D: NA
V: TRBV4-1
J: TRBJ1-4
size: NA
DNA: TGCGCCAGCAGCCAAGTCGGCCAGATTGAGGAAAAACTGTTTTTT
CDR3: CASSQVGQIEEKLFF

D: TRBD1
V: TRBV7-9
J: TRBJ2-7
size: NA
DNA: TGTGCCAGCAGCTTCCTCCCCCCCGGGACAGCCTACGAGCAGTACTTC
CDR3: CASSFLPPGTAYEQYF

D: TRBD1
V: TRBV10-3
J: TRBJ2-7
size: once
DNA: TGTGCCATCAGTGAGCCCACCCGGGGACAGGGAGCGAATGAGCAGTACTTC
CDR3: CAISEPTRGQGANEQYF

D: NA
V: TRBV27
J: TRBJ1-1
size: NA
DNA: TGTGCCAGCAGTTTGACGGGAATTTTGAACACTGAAGCTTTCTTT
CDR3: CASSLTGILNTEAFF

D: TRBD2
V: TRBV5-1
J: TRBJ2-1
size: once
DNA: TGCGCCAGCAGCTTTGCTAGCGGGTGGAATGAGCAGTTCTTC
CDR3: CASSFASGWNEQFF

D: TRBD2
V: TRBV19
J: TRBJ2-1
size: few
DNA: TGTGCCAGTAGTGTTTTACTAGCGGGAGGGGACAATGAGCAGTTCTTC
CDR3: CASSVLLAGGDNEQFF

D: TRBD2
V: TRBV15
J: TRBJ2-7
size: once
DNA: TGTGCCACCAGCAGAGTCGGGGGAAGACAGATCGCTAGCGGGATGGCCCCCTACGAGCAGTACTTC
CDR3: CATSRVGGRQIASGMAPYEQYF

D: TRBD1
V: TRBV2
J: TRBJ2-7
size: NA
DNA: TGTGCCAGCAGTGAACTCGGGATCGGGACAGGGGACTACGAGCAGTACTTC
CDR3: CASSELGIGTGDYEQYF

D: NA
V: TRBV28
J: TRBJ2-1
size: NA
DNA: TGTGCCACAGATAAAGAGGGGGATGAGCAGTTCTTC
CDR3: CATDKEGDEQFF

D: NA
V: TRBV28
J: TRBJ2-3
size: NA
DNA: TGTGCCAGCAGCCTGGAGGGTCTTACGCAGTATTTT
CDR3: CASSLEGLTQYF

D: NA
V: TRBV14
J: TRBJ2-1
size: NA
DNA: TGTGCCAGCAGCCCAAGACTGGCACCCGAGCAGTTCTTC
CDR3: CASSPRLAPEQFF

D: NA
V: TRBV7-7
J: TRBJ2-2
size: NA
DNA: TGTGCTAGCAGCTGGGACTTAAACACCGGGGAGCTGTTTTTT
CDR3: CASSWDLNTGELFF

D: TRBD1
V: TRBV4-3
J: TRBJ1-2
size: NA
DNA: TGCGCCAGCAGCCGGGACAGGGGACCCTTATATGGCTACACCTTC
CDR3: CASSRDRGPLYGYTF

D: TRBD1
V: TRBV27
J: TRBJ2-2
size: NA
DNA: TGTGCCAGCAGTATAACTCCGGGACAGGGATTCAACACCGGGGAGCTGTTTTTT
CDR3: CASSITPGQGFNTGELFF

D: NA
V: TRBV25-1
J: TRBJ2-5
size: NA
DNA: TGTGCCAGCAGTGGCTTCGAGACCCAGTACTTC
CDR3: CASSGFETQYF

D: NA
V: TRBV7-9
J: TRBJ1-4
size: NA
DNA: TGTGCCAGCAGCTTAGCCCGGGCCTTTGGGGAAAAACTGTTTTTT
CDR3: CASSLARAFGEKLFF

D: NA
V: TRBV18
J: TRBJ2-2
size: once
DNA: TGTGCCAGCTCCCCTCGGGATGTCCCGTTGGAGCTGTTTTTT
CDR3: CASSPRDVPLELFF

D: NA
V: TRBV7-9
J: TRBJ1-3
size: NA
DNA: TGTGCCAGCAGGACTACGGGGGAGTCTCAGTACTCTGGAAACACCATATATTTT
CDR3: CASRTTGESQYSGNTIYF

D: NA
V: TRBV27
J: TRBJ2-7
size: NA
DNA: TGTGCCAGCGGGAGTTCGGCGGGTCCGTACGAGCAGTACTTC
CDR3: CASGSSAGPYEQYF

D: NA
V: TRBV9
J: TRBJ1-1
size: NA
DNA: TGTGCCAGCAGCCCGGGGGGTGAAGCTTTCTTT
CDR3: CASSPGGEAFF

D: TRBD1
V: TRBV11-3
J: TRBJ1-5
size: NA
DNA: TGTGCCAGCAGCTTAGAACAGGGGAACAATCAGCCCCAGCATTTT
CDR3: CASSLEQGNNQPQHF